The clone carrying this T cell receptor (beta chain) was counted a few times. Its antigen is unidentified. Germline CDR1 is MGHRA and CDR2 is YSYEKL. The CDR3 is made up of 16 amino acids. Trimming stripped 5 bases from V and 3 bases from J, with 18 bases between. TCRdb passed the 5' RACE reads through MiXCR, listing each CDR3 protein once. The sample has 250,000 to 350,000 distinct CDR3 sequences, under 20% seen once. These data come from a study of T-cell memory formation after mild COVID-19. Study context: TCR clusters were mostly confined to one donor each. Broader study findings: Mainly in CM and EM were contracting CD4+ clones; CD8+ were in EMRA. Memory from before infection featured some responding clones, which suggests cross-reactive memory joined. Contracting clones from day 15 to 85 had balanced CD4/CD8; later expanders favoured CD4+.

The TCR sequence derives from a man aged 18-30 years who had mild COVID-19 (a few samples of this study predate the infection). Cell type and time point are not known. V usage is TRBV4-1 and J usage is TRBJ2-3, with a weak D call TRBD2 (7 bases). Sequencing was performed on PBMCs or a T cell subset sorted from them (not recorded which). The chain's CDR3 is CASSNSGGARTDTQYF. CDR3 nucleotide sequence: TGCGCCAGCAGCAACTCTGGGGGGGCGAGGACAGATACGCAGTATTTT.